This TCR beta chain was sequenced in a study of blood T cell repertoires in COVID-19 (TCRdb year 2020). For context, the study as a whole: Samples covering the acute and convalescent phases of COVID-19 were provided by collaborators in the United States, Italy and Spain. The prospective study material was composed of cDNA or gDNA derived from T cells, B-cell-depleted T cells, or PBMCs. The dataset comprised deeply sampled blood TCRbeta repertoires from subjects exposed to, actively infected with, or recovered from COVID-19. The repertoires were released in a freely available public database intended as a resource for research on the immune response to SARS-CoV-2. Samples came from the ongoing ImmuneRACE study (first 160 participants) plus 1,254 subjects from 6 global collaborators. Nearly every sample came with metadata listing a de-identified subject ID, COVID-19 status, age in years and sex. Where available, HLA class I and class II types were taken from metadata supplied by the sample provider and were not determined by assay-based typing. General conclusions and limits of the study: The amount of clinical and demographic metadata varied by source and participant and was provided uncurated.

TCRbeta CDR3 regions were amplified from genomic DNA using the immunoSEQ Assay, a bias-controlled multiplex PCR. The authors' analysis ran thus. Nucleated cell counts per sample were estimated from amplification of reference gene primers within the assay. Sequence reads were collapsed and filtered to measure the absolute abundance of every unique TCRbeta CDR3 rearrangement. For each sample, productive Simpson clonality was calculated as the square root of Simpson's diversity index over productive rearrangements. TCRdb re-hosts the immuneACCESS table, in-frame sequences only. Its copies lack some clones; in the studies checked, an unresolved V gene accounts for under half of them, and the cause for the rest is not known. The V and J calls and clone size were taken over from that table, and D and trimming were inferred from the DNA. Within this sample are roughly 220,000 clones, with 65% to 85% of them counted one time only. Roughly 4.5% of the sample rests with the top ten.

Participants in the prospective study were aged roughly 18 to 89 years, lived in some 24 United States geographic areas, and enrolled through a virtual design. To assign participants to cohorts, the prospective study relied on clinical history that participants themselves reported in a screening survey and a study questionnaire. Mobile phlebotomists in the prospective study collected whole blood, serum and a nasopharyngeal or oropharyngeal swab from every participant. Participants in the prospective study had the option to provide additional blood draws and questionnaires over a roughly 2-month period. Blood samples from the prospective study were shipped frozen or at room temperature prior to DNA extraction. With respect to this clone: Its antigen is unknown. No base quality values were provided; no much bigger clone lies one nucleotide off.

This clonotype originated in a man younger than 40 with acute COVID-19. The source material was PBMCs or T cells enriched from blood (not recorded which).

The DNA sequence reads TGCGCCAGCAGCCAAGTGTTTACCGGCTACGAGCAGTACTTC. It specifies CASSQVFTGYEQYF. The chain was built from TRBV4-1 and TRBJ2-7, with the D gene not confidently named. The CDR3 starts with the cysteine, ends with the phenylalanine, and has 14 residues. Only CDR3 DNA remains: 42 bases, in frame from the first base. CDR1 and CDR2, per the germline V gene, are MGHRA and YSYEKL. V loses 1 base of germline sequence and J loses 3 bases, and the interval between the two ends is 10 bases.